Listed below are T cell receptor beta chains from one sample, sequenced in a study of T cell responses to AZD1222 COVID-19 vaccine. Measured with immunoSEQ multiplex PCR; TCRdb has only the in-frame clones, and not every one. Counted here are approximately 130,000 clones, 85% to 95% occurring once; the ten biggest clones make up about 0.91%. The sample was peripheral blood, taken on day 0 of AZD1222 vaccination. The origin of the receptors is an adult in good health. Each CDR3 is given with its conserved first and last residue. The D gene is left open where the match is weak. Clone size, where shown, is once, few, many, or a class for clones that have expanded.

abundance: NA; j_gene: TRBJ1-5; d_gene: NA; v_gene: TRBV3-1/TRBV3-2; CDR3nt: TGTGCCAGCAGCCAAGGGACAGTACCCAATCAGCCCCAGCATTTT; CDR3aa: CASSQGTVPNQPQHF
abundance: NA; j_gene: TRBJ2-7; d_gene: TRBD2; v_gene: TRBV3-1/TRBV3-2; CDR3nt: TGTGCCAGCAGCCTCCGGACTAGCGGGGGTTACAGCTCCTACGAGCAGTACTTC; CDR3aa: CASSLRTSGGYSSYEQYF
abundance: NA; j_gene: TRBJ1-1; d_gene: NA; v_gene: TRBV10-3; CDR3nt: TGTGCCATCAAGGCCGGATGGGATACTGAAGCTTTCTTT; CDR3aa: CAIKAGWDTEAFF
abundance: NA; j_gene: TRBJ1-1; d_gene: NA; v_gene: TRBV19; CDR3nt: TGTGCCAGTAGTATGAGAGACAGGAACACTGAAGCTTTCTTT; CDR3aa: CASSMRDRNTEAFF
abundance: NA; j_gene: TRBJ1-5; d_gene: NA; v_gene: TRBV10-3; CDR3nt: TGTGCCATCAGTGTGGGTGGTGGGGGCAATCAGCCCCAGCATTTT; CDR3aa: CAISVGGGGNQPQHF
abundance: NA; j_gene: TRBJ1-3; d_gene: NA; v_gene: TRBV29-1; CDR3nt: TGCAGCTACTCATCTTCCTCTGGAAACACCATATATTTT; CDR3aa: CSYSSSSGNTIYF
abundance: NA; j_gene: TRBJ1-2; d_gene: TRBD1; v_gene: TRBV19; CDR3nt: TGTGCCACCAAAGCGGGACAGGGTGTCTATGGCTACACCTTC; CDR3aa: CATKAGQGVYGYTF
abundance: NA; j_gene: TRBJ2-5; d_gene: NA; v_gene: TRBV2; CDR3nt: TGTGCCAGCAGTATAGCATATCAAGAGACCCAGTACTTC; CDR3aa: CASSIAYQETQYF
abundance: NA; j_gene: TRBJ2-5; d_gene: NA; v_gene: TRBV5-1; CDR3nt: TGCGCCAGCAGCCCGAGGACAGAGGAGACCCAGTACTTC; CDR3aa: CASSPRTEETQYF
abundance: NA; j_gene: TRBJ1-6; d_gene: NA; v_gene: TRBV19; CDR3nt: TGTGCCAGTAGGAACCACAGGGTATTGAGTTCACCCCTCCACTTT; CDR3aa: CASRNHRVLSSPLHF
abundance: few; j_gene: TRBJ1-1; d_gene: TRBD1; v_gene: TRBV7-6; CDR3nt: TGTGCCAGCAGCTTAGTGGGGACAGCTGAAGCTTTCTTT; CDR3aa: CASSLVGTAEAFF
abundance: NA; j_gene: TRBJ1-5; d_gene: NA; v_gene: TRBV24-1; CDR3nt: TGTGCCACGCTAACGGCGGGACTCGATCAGCCCCAGCATTTT; CDR3aa: CATLTAGLDQPQHF
abundance: NA; j_gene: TRBJ2-7; d_gene: NA; v_gene: TRBV7-9; CDR3nt: TGTGCCAGCAGCTTAGGGGGGAATCCCCATAACTACGAGCAGTACTTC; CDR3aa: CASSLGGNPHNYEQYF
abundance: NA; j_gene: TRBJ2-1; d_gene: NA; v_gene: TRBV10-3; CDR3nt: TGTGCCATCCAACCGGGGGCCTACAATGAGCAGTTCTTC; CDR3aa: CAIQPGAYNEQFF
abundance: NA; j_gene: TRBJ2-1; d_gene: TRBD2; v_gene: TRBV14; CDR3nt: TGTGCCAGCAGCCCTTTCTTTGGGAGCGGGGATCACAATGAGCAGTTCTTC; CDR3aa: CASSPFFGSGDHNEQFF
abundance: NA; j_gene: TRBJ1-1; d_gene: TRBD1; v_gene: TRBV19; CDR3nt: TGTGCCAGTAGTGGGGACAGGGGGGGCACTGAAGCTTTCTTT; CDR3aa: CASSGDRGGTEAFF
abundance: NA; j_gene: TRBJ1-5; d_gene: NA; v_gene: TRBV19; CDR3nt: TGTGCCAGTACGCGAGCCGAGGGGAGAGGGCAGCCCCAGCATTTT; CDR3aa: CASTRAEGRGQPQHF
abundance: NA; j_gene: TRBJ2-3; d_gene: NA; v_gene: TRBV7-9; CDR3nt: TGTGCCAGCAGCTTAGTAGTCAAAACTAGCACAGATACGCAGTATTTT; CDR3aa: CASSLVVKTSTDTQYF
abundance: few; j_gene: TRBJ2-7; d_gene: NA; v_gene: TRBV6-5; CDR3nt: TGTGCCAGCACCACAGAGGATAGCTCCTACGAGCAGTACTTC; CDR3aa: CASTTEDSSYEQYF
abundance: NA; j_gene: TRBJ1-5; d_gene: NA; v_gene: TRBV19; CDR3nt: TGTGCCAGTAGTATGGCCGGCACCCATCAGCCCCAGCATTTT; CDR3aa: CASSMAGTHQPQHF